This T cell receptor beta chain derives from a study of T cells in Graves' hyperthyroidism and ophthalmopathy. PBMCs were sourced from more than 9 ml fresh peripheral blood. Deletions cut 4 bases from V and 3 bases from J, with 16 bases between. Germline V CDR1 and CDR2: MNHEY, SMNVEV (reference sequence). CDR3 length: 15 amino acids. This clonotype was observed at least ten times. The source material, RNA transcripts, was used to amplify TCR beta CDR3 regions. TCR CDR3 regions were first amplified by RT-PCR with HTBI primers. TCRdb used MiXCR to reprocess the multiplex PCR reads, holding one entry per CDR3 protein. The top ten hold roughly 33% of the sample, which has a few hundred thousand distinct CDR3 sequences, 15% seen once.

Sequenced sample: blood. The origin of this receptor is a woman in her 30s with Graves' hyperthyroidism. The V gene is TRBV27, the J gene TRBJ2-7; the D call may be TRBD1 or TRBD2 (5 bases each). CDR3 DNA: TGTGCCAGCAGTTGGGGGTCAGACCTTCTCTACGAGCAGTACTTC. This translates into CASSWGSDLLYEQYF.